These 22 T cell receptor beta chains came from one sample sequenced in a study of blood T cell repertoires in COVID-19. Method: immunoSEQ multiplex PCR; TCRdb's copy keeps in-frame clones and lacks some. In the table there are roughly 120,000 clones, less than 75% of which are singletons. Material: peripheral blood. The origin of the receptors is a woman aged 55-75 years with acute or convalescent COVID-19.

The table lists this clone with a count of one. CDR3 DNA: TGTGCCAGTAGCGGACAGGGGTATGGTGAAAAACTGTTTTTT. Its translation is CASSGQGYGEKLFF. V is TRBV19 and J is TRBJ1-4, with 9 bases identical to TRBD1. Germline V lookup: CDR1 LNHDA, CDR2 SQIVND (reference sequence). The CDR3 has 14 amino acids. V was clipped by 6 bases and J by 7 bases; unmatched bases: 6.

This chain links TRBV11-2 with TRBJ1-1; D might be TRBD1 (5 bases). The CDR3 is 14 amino acids. Germline assignment: CDR1 SGHAT and CDR2 FQNNGV. Trimming removed 5 bases at V and 11 bases at J, with 21 bases between. CDR3 coding DNA: TGTGCCAGCAGCCAGGGTTCTGGGGGGAGGGCGGCTTTCTTT. Its translation: CASSQGSGGRAAFF.

J is TRBJ1-4 and V is TRBV9, with 8 bases identical to TRBD1. V gave up 3 bases and J gave up 8 bases; unmatched junction bases: 6. The germline V gene encodes CDR1 SGDLS and CDR2 YYNGEE. The CDR3 is 14 residues long. CDR3 amino acids: CASSAGTGGEKLFF. Here the CDR3 DNA reads TGTGCCAGCAGCGCAGGGACAGGTGGGGAAAAACTGTTTTTT.

V usage is TRBV5-5 and J usage is TRBJ2-1; TRBD1 matches at 9 bases. Losses at the gene ends were 0 bases for V and 6 bases for J; bases not matched to a gene: 4. Germline V gene data show CDR1 as SGHKS and CDR2 as YYEKEE (reference sequence). CDR3 size: 15 residues. CDR3 sequence: CASSLVGTGLNEQFF. CDR3 DNA sequence: TGTGCCAGCAGCTTGGTGGGGACAGGGCTCAATGAGCAGTTCTTC.

The V gene is TRBV6-5, the J gene TRBJ1-5; D gene ambiguous. Germline V gives CDR1 MNHEY, CDR2 SVGAGI. CDR3 length: 14 amino acids. Trimming shortened V by 7 bases and J by 0 bases, and 10 bases separated the two germline ends. The CDR3 region has the DNA TGTGCCAGCACCCTCAGTCATAGCAATCAGCCCCAGCATTTT. Protein product: CASTLSHSNQPQHF.

This clone has only a few counts. The chain is built from TRBV27 and TRBJ1-6, with 9 bases identical to TRBD1. With 2 bases clipped from V and 9 bases from J, the junction kept 5 bases outside the gene matches. CDR3 size: 15 residues. Germline values: CDR1 MNHEY, CDR2 SMNVEV (reference sequence). CDR3 region: CASSLTGQGTSPLHF. The CDR3, as DNA: TGTGCCAGCAGTTTAACCGGACAGGGGACTTCACCCCTCCACTTT.

The chain has TRBV7-2 and TRBJ1-2, with 10 bases that match TRBD1. Trimming at V came to 3 bases and at J to 2 bases, leaving 6 bases not matched to a gene. Germline assignment: CDR1 SGHTA and CDR2 FQGNSA. The CDR3 is made up of 16 amino acids. The chain's CDR3 is CASSLVPGQGNYGYTF. The DNA for the CDR3 is TGTGCCAGCAGCTTGGTCCCGGGACAGGGGAACTATGGCTACACCTTC.

Here the CDR3 reads CASSLLQGNSPLHF. In DNA, the CDR3 is TGTGCCAGCAGCCTCCTTCAGGGGAATTCACCCCTCCACTTT. V usage is TRBV11-1 and J usage is TRBJ1-6, with D maybe TRBD1 (6 bases). The CDR3 sequence is 14 residues long. V lost 5 bases and J lost 7, with 12 bases in between. Germline assignment: CDR1 SGHAT and CDR2 FQDESV (reference sequence).

The gene calls are TRBV7-6 and TRBJ2-1; no clear D. Looked up from germline, CDR1 is SGHVS and CDR2 is FNYEAQ. This CDR3 is 12 amino acids long. Trimming took 5 bases from V and 10 from J, leaving 12 bases between them. CDR3 protein: CASSAHPVEQFF. The CDR3 nucleotides are TGTGCCAGCAGCGCGCACCCGGTAGAGCAGTTCTTC.

The V gene is TRBV9, the J gene TRBJ1-5, with D tentatively TRBD1 (5 bases). Germline V gene lookup returns CDR1 SGDLS and CDR2 YYNGEE. CDR3 length: 15 residues. V shed 0 bases and J shed 0 bases, with 7 bases lying between them. This chain's CDR3 is CASSVGQNSNQPQHF. DNA of the CDR3: TGTGCCAGCAGCGTAGGACAGAATAGCAATCAGCCCCAGCATTTT.

The CDR3 sequence: CASSHLDRADGYTF. CDR3 DNA: TGTGCCAGCAGCCATCTCGACAGGGCTGATGGCTACACCTTC. This chain links TRBV14 with TRBJ1-2; 7 bases match TRBD1. Germline-derived CDR1 and CDR2 are SGHDN and FVKESK. The CDR3 covers 14 residues. With 3 bases clipped from V and 6 bases from J, the junction kept 7 bases outside the gene matches. Based on the CDR3 plus reference TRBV14 and TRBJ1-2, the full variable domain is EAGVTQFPSHSVIEKGQTVTLRCDPISGHDNLYWYRRVMGKEIKFLLHFVKESKQDESGMPNNRFLAERTGGTYSTLKVQPAELEDSGVYFCASSHLDRADGYTFGSGTRLTVV.

The chain links TRBV3-1 (or the pseudogene TRBV3-2) to TRBJ1-1, with a tentative D call TRBD1 (6 bases). V lost 4 bases, J lost 7 bases, and 13 bases lay in between. The length of the CDR3 is 13 residues. Germline-derived CDR1 and CDR2 are LGHDT and YNNKEL (reference sequence). In DNA form, the CDR3 reads TGTGCCAGCAGCCTCGGGGGGCGAGGTGAAGCTTTCTTT. Amino acids: CASSLGGRGEAFF.

The rearrangement joins TRBV5-1 to TRBJ2-2, with 9 nucleotides matching TRBD1. CDR3 length: 16 residues. Germline trimming cut 4 bases from V and 2 bases from J; bases unmatched to any gene: 6. Germline values: CDR1 SGHRS, CDR2 YFSETQ. Here the CDR3 reads CASSVGQGRNTGELFF. CDR3 in DNA: TGCGCCAGCAGCGTCGGACAGGGGAGAAACACCGGGGAGCTGTTTTTT.

This clone showed up just a few times. The CDR3 is CSAKLPYGYTF. DNA of the CDR3: TGCAGTGCTAAACTACCCTATGGCTACACCTTC. V and J are TRBV20-1 and TRBJ1-2; D remains unclear. The CDR3 is made up of 11 amino acids. Trimming cost V 4 bases and J 4 bases, with 7 bases left between them. Germline CDR1 and CDR2: DFQATT and SNEGSKA (reference sequence).

V and J are TRBV19 and TRBJ1-2; perhaps TRBD1 as D (5 bases). Germline CDR1 reads LNHDA; CDR2 reads SQIVND (reference sequence). CDR3 length equals 16 residues. The V and J ends lost 7 bases and 4 bases respectively, with 22 bases between them. CDR3 sequence reads: CASTAGSRERVYGYTF. In DNA, the CDR3 is TGTGCCAGTACCGCAGGTTCCAGGGAAAGGGTCTATGGCTACACCTTC.

The chain is built from TRBV19 and TRBJ1-2, with a weak D call TRBD1 (6 bases). CDR3 length: 15 residues. From germline, CDR1 is LNHDA and CDR2 SQIVND (reference sequence). V lost 5 bases and J 6 bases, leaving 19 bases between the germline ends. DNA of the CDR3: TGTGCCAGTAGTCCCCGCACTGGGGCAGGGGATGGCTACACCTTC. Translation gives CASSPRTGAGDGYTF.

The rearrangement uses TRBV3-1 (or the pseudogene TRBV3-2) and TRBJ2-7; 8 bases align to TRBD1. CDR1 and CDR2 from the germline V gene are LGHDT and YNNKEL (reference sequence). The CDR3 covers 18 residues. After removal of 5 bases from V and 0 bases from J, the junction contained 15 bases not matched to a gene. The CDR3 region has the DNA TGTGCCAGCAGCGGAGGGAACCGGGGACAGGTGAACTCCTACGAGCAGTACTTC. This encodes CASSGGNRGQVNSYEQYF.

This clone was counted once. The chain has TRBV4-1 and TRBJ1-5, with D perhaps matching TRBD1 (6 bases). This CDR3 contains 15 residues. V gave up 3 bases and J gave up 0 bases, with 9 bases separating them. Germline lookup yields CDR1 MGHRA and CDR2 YSYEKL. Here the CDR3 reads CASSQLQGSNQPQHF. The CDR3, as DNA: TGCGCCAGCAGCCAGCTACAGGGTAGCAATCAGCCCCAGCATTTT.

This clone was seen more than once but under ten times. The gene calls are TRBV19 and TRBJ1-3; no reliable D call. V lost 3 bases to trimming and J lost 0 bases, with 12 bases between them. This CDR3 has 16 residues. Germline CDR1 reads LNHDA; CDR2 reads SQIVND (reference sequence). The CDR3 is CASSIMQLASGNTIYF. The CDR3 bases are TGTGCCAGTAGTATCATGCAACTAGCCTCTGGAAACACCATATATTTT.

The table lists this clone with a few counts. This rearrangement joins TRBV6-5 to TRBJ1-5; the D is unclear. Trimming shortened V by 4 bases and J by 6 bases, and 7 bases separated the two germline ends. The CDR3 totals 12 residues. Germline CDR1 MNHEY, CDR2 SVGAGI. In DNA, the CDR3 is TGTGCCAGCAGTTTTGCGGGTCAGCCCCAGCATTTT. Residues: CASSFAGQPQHF.

In nucleotides, the CDR3 is TGCGCCAGCAGCGGCCGGGACAGCCTCCCGGACACTGAAGCTTTCTTT. Its protein is CASSGRDSLPDTEAFF. The chain joins TRBV4-1 to TRBJ1-1; 7 bases agree with TRBD1. The CDR3 extends over 16 amino acids. The germline gives CDR1 MGHRA, CDR2 YSYEKL. J gave up 3 bases and V 5 bases, and 12 bases lay outside the gene matches.

This clone was detected only once. The chain has TRBV7-2 and TRBJ1-2; a weak D match, TRBD1 (6 bases). Germline V gives CDR1 SGHTA, CDR2 FQGNSA. This CDR3 contains 15 residues. Between the trimmed V and J ends, which lost 1 base and 4 bases, there was a span of 13 bases. CDR3 DNA: TGTGCCAGCAGCTTAGACCCAACAGGGACCTATGGCTACACCTTC. Translated: CASSLDPTGTYGYTF.